The 3 T cell receptor beta chains given below trace back to one sample, sequenced in a study of T cell responses to AZD1222 COVID-19 vaccine. Assay: immunoSEQ multiplex PCR; the TCRdb copy retains only in-frame clones and omits some. The sample holds 65,000 to 100,000 clones, 65% to 85% seen once. The sequencing here drew on peripheral blood, taken on day 0 of AZD1222 vaccination. These TCRs come from an adult in good health.

V is TRBV18 and J is TRBJ1-2, with unresolved D. This CDR3 is built from 13 residues. Trimming left V 4 bases short and J 8 bases short, with 14 bases between. CDR1 is KGHSH, CDR2 LQKENI, per germline. The CDR3 is CASSREGASGYTF. The CDR3 DNA reads TGTGCCAGCTCACGGGAGGGAGCTAGCGGCTACACCTTC. The variable domain in full, with the rest retrieved from reference TRBV18 and TRBJ1-2, is NAGVMQNPRHLVRRRGQEARLRCSPMKGHSHVYWYRQLPEEGLKFMVYLQKENIIDESGMPKERFSAEFPKEGPSILRIQQVVRGDSAAYFCASSREGASGYTFGSGTRLTVV.

This chain uses TRBV6-1 with TRBJ1-1, with 11 bases aligning to TRBD1. V was clipped by 1 base and J by 5 bases; unmatched bases: 3. The CDR3 loop spans 15 amino acids. Germline V CDR1 and CDR2: MNHNS, SASEGT. The CDR3 nucleotides read TGTGCCAGCAGTGAAGGGACAGGGGGCTGGACTGAAGCTTTCTTT. It specifies CASSEGTGGWTEAFF.

This chain joins TRBV12-3 or TRBV12-4 and TRBJ1-2; possible D gene TRBD1, 6 bases. The V and J ends lost 7 bases and 5 bases respectively, with 14 bases between them. The CDR3 has 13 residues. The CDR3 spells CASTQTGGYGYTF. The CDR3 DNA follows: TGTGCCAGCACTCAGACAGGAGGGTATGGCTACACCTTC.